These 9 T cell receptor beta chains share one sample of origin, sequenced in a study of PD-L1 blockade in urothelial cancer. Assay used: immunoSEQ multiplex PCR; TCRdb lists only in-frame clones, some missing. The sample lists tens of thousands of clones, approximately 83% occurring once. The sample was PBMCs, taken around atezolizumab (anti-PD-L1) treatment. The receptors shown here come from a man aged 60-69 years with urothelial cancer.

The chain couples TRBV7-2 to TRBJ1-4; no definite D call. The CDR3 is 12 residues long. Germline V lookup: CDR1 SGHTA, CDR2 FQGNSA. The ends were cut back, 2 bases at V and 8 bases at J, with 6 bases in the middle. CDR3 DNA: TGTGCCAGCAGCTTAATATCGGAAAAACTGTTTTTT. Its translation: CASSLISEKLFF.

The V and J genes are TRBV7-8 and TRBJ2-2; 13 nucleotides line up with TRBD2. The germline V gene encodes CDR1 SGHVS and CDR2 FQNEAQ. V lost 6 bases to trimming and J lost 8 bases; unmatched junction nucleotides: 15. This CDR3 region has 18 residues. The CDR3 nucleotides read TGTGCCAGCAGGGAAAAAGTAGGACTAGCGGGGGCCCGGGGGGAGCTGTTTTTT. It yields the protein CASREKVGLAGARGELFF.

The V call is TRBV6-5, the J call TRBJ1-2, with TRBD1 matching 7 bases. With V trimmed by 7 bases and J by 4 bases, 12 bases remained unmatched. CDR3 length: 15 residues. CDR1 and CDR2 from the germline V gene are MNHEY and SVGAGI. The CDR3 is CASTQERAGGYGYTF. CDR3 DNA: TGTGCCAGCACCCAAGAACGGGCAGGGGGCTATGGCTACACCTTC.

This clone was found many times. The J gene is TRBJ1-6, the V gene TRBV27, with 8 bases fitting TRBD1. The CDR3 totals 15 residues. The V segment lost 2 bases and the J segment 7 bases; nucleotides outside the gene matches: 4. The germline gives CDR1 MNHEY, CDR2 SMNVEV (reference sequence). DNA of the CDR3: TGTGCCAGCAGTTTAACAGGGGGGTGGAATTCACCCCTCCACTTT. This translates into CASSLTGGWNSPLHF.

Written as DNA, the CDR3 is TGTGCCAGCAACTTAAGGGGACAGGGGAAAAACATTCAGTACTTC. It encodes CASNLRGQGKNIQYF. The chain employs TRBV2 and TRBJ2-4; 10 bases map to TRBD1. Germline trimming cut 7 bases from V and 4 bases from J; bases unmatched to any gene: 7. In germline, CDR1 is SNHLY, CDR2 FYNNEI. This CDR3 comprises 15 residues.

This rearrangement joins TRBV6-5 to TRBJ1-1, with TRBD1 as a possible D gene (6 bases). CDR3 size: 14 residues. The ends were cut back, 7 bases at V and 5 bases at J, with 17 bases in the middle. CDR1 and CDR2 (germline): MNHEY, SVGAGI. The CDR3 DNA is TGTGCCAGCACCGGACTCGGGGGGCCAACTGAAGCTTTCTTT. Amino acid sequence: CASTGLGGPTEAFF.

CDR3 in DNA: TGTGCCAGCAGCCCAGGGGAGACCCAGTACTTC. It is translated as CASSPGETQYF. The chain carries TRBV7-2 and TRBJ2-5; TRBD1 is a possible D gene (5 bases). Germline CDR1 SGHTA, CDR2 FQGNSA. Trimming removed 5 bases from V and 5 bases from J, with 6 bases in between. This CDR3 is built from 11 residues.

The chain recombines TRBV4-1 with TRBJ2-1; a possible D gene is TRBD2 (6 bases). V was trimmed by 4 bases and J by 2 bases, leaving 21 bases between them. Germline V CDR1 and CDR2: MGHRA, YSYEKL. The CDR3 contains 18 residues. The DNA of the CDR3 is TGCGCCAGCAGCCTGGGGGGTCGGGGTAGAACTACCTACAATGAGCAGTTCTTC. Translating it yields CASSLGGRGRTTYNEQFF.

This clone was counted once. The rearrangement links TRBV2 to TRBJ1-5; 9 bases match TRBD1. The germline CDR1 and CDR2 sequences are SNHLY and FYNNEI. This CDR3 contains 13 residues. V lost 9 bases, J lost 3 bases, and 3 bases stayed unmatched. This CDR3 reads CARGTGHNQPQHF. CDR3 in DNA: TGTGCCAGAGGGACAGGGCACAATCAGCCCCAGCATTTT. Full variable domain (remainder filled in from reference TRBV2 and TRBJ1-5): EPEVTQTPSHQVTQMGQEVILRCVPISNHLYFYWYRQILGQKVEFLVSFYNNEISEKSEIFDDQFSVERPDGSNFTLKIRSTKLEDSAMYFCARGTGHNQPQHFGDGTRLSIL.